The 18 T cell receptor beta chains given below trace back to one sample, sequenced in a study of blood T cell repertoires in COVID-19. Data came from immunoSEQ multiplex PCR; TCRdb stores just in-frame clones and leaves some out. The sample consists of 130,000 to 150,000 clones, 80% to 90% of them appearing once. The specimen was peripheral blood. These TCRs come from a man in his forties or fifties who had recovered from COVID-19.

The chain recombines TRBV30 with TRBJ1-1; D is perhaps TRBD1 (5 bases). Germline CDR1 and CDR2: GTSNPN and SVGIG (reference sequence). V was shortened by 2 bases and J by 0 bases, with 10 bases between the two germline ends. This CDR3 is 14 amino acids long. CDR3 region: CAWSWGVMNTEAFF. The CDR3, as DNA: TGTGCCTGGAGTTGGGGGGTCATGAACACTGAAGCTTTCTTT. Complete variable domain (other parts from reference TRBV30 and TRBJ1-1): SQTIHQWPATLVQPVGSPLSLECTVEGTSNPNLYWYRQAAGRGLQLLFYSVGIGQISSEVPQNLSASRPQDRQFILSSKKLLLSDSGFYLCAWSWGVMNTEAFFGQGTRLTVV.

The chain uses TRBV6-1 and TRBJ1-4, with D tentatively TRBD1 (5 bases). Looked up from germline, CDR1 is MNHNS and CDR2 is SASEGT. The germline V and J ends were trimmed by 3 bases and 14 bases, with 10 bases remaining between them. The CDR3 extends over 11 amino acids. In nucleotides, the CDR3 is TGTGCCAGCAGTGAGGGGGGTGGTCTGTTTTTT. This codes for CASSEGGGLFF.

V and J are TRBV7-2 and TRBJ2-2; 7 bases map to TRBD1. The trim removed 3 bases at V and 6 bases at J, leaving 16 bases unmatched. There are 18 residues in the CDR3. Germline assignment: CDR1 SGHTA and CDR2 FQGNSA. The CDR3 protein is CASSLGGGADRPPGELFF. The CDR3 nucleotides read TGTGCCAGCAGCTTGGGTGGGGGCGCGGACAGGCCTCCCGGGGAGCTGTTTTTT.

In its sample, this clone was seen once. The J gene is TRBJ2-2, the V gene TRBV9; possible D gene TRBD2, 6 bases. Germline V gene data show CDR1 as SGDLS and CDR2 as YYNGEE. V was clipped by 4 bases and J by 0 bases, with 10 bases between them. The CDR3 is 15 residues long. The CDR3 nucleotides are TGTGCCAGCAGCCCGGGGGTTACGAACACCGGGGAGCTGTTTTTT. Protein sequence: CASSPGVTNTGELFF.

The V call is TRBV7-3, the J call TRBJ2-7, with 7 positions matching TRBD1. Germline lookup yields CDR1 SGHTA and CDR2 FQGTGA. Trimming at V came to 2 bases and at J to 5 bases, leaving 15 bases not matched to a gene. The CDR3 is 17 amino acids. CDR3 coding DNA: TGTGCCAGCAGCTTAGCTTCCGGAACAGGGGTCTTCAACGAGCAGTACTTC. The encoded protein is CASSLASGTGVFNEQYF.

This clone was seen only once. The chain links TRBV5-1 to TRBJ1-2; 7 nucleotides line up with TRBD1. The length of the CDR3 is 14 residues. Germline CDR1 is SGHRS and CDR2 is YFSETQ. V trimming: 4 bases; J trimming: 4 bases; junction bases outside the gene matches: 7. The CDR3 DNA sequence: TGCGCCAGCAGCCCGGGACAGATTAGCTATGGCTACACCTTC. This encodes CASSPGQISYGYTF. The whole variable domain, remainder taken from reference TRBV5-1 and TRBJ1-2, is KAGVTQTPRYLIKTRGQQVTLSCSPISGHRSVSWYQQTPGQGLQFLFEYFSETQRNKGNFPGRFSGRQFSNSRSEMNVSTLELGDSALYLCASSPGQISYGYTFGSGTRLTVV.

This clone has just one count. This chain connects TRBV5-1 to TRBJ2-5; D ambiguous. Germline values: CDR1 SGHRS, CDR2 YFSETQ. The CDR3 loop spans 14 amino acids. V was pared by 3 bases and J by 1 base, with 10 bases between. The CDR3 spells CASSWVELQETQYF. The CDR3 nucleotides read TGCGCCAGCAGCTGGGTGGAGCTCCAAGAGACCCAGTACTTC.

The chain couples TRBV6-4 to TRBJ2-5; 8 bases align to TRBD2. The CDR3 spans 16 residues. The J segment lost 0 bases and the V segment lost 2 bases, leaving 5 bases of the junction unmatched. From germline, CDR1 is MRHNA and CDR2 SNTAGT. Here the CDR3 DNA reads TGTGCCAGCAGTGACCTCGGGCGGGGGGACCAAGAGACCCAGTACTTC. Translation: CASSDLGRGDQETQYF.

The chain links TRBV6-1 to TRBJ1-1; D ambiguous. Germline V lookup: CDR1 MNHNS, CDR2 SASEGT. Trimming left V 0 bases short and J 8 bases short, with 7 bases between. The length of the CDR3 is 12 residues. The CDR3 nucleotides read TGTGCCAGCAGTGAAGCCCCGGGAGAAGCTTTCTTT. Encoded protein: CASSEAPGEAFF.

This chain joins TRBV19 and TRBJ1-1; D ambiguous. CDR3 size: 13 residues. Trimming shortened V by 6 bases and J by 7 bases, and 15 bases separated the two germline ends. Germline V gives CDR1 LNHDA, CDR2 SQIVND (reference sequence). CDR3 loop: CASRSIAESEAFF. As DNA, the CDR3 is TGTGCCAGTAGATCGATCGCGGAGAGTGAAGCTTTCTTT. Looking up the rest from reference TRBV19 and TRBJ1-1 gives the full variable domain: DGGITQSPKYLFRKEGQNVTLSCEQNLNHDAMYWYRQDPGQGLRLIYYSQIVNDFQKGDIAEGYSVSREKKESFPLTVTSAQKNPTAFYLCASRSIAESEAFFGQGTRLTVV.

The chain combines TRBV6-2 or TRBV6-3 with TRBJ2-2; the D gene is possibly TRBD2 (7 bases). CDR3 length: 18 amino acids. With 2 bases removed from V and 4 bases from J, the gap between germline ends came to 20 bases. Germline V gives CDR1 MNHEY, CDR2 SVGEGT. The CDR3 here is CASSYRPGGGEGTGELFF. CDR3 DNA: TGTGCCAGCAGTTACAGACCGGGCGGGGGCGAGGGCACCGGGGAGCTGTTTTTT.

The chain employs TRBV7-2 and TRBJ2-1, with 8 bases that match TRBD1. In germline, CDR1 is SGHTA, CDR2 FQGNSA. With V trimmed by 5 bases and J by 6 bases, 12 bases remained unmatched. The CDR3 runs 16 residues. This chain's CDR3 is CASSPTTGTGRNEQFF. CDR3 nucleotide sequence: TGTGCCAGCAGCCCCACAACCGGGACAGGCCGCAATGAGCAGTTCTTC.

The CDR3 DNA follows: TGTGCCAGCAGCAAGATCGCTAGGACAAATTACCCTGAAGCTTTCTTT. Residues: CASSKIARTNYPEAFF. The rearrangement joins TRBV5-8 to TRBJ1-1, with a weak D call TRBD1 (5 bases). In germline, CDR1 is SGHTS, CDR2 YDEGEE. This CDR3 spans 16 amino acids. V was clipped by 4 bases and J by 6 bases, with 22 bases between them.

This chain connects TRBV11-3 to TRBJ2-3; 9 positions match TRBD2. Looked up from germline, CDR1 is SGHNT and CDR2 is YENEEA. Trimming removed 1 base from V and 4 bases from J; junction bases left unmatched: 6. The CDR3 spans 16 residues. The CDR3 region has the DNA TGTGCCAGCAGCTTAGGGGGTAGCGGGGGCCCAGATACGCAGTATTTT. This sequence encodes CASSLGGSGGPDTQYF.

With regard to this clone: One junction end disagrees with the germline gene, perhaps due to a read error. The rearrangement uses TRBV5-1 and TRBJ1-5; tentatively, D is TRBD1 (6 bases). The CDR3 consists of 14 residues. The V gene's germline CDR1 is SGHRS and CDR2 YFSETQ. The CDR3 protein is CASSLTGPNQSQHF. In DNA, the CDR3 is TGCGCCAGCAGCTTGACAGGGCCCAATCAGTCCCAGCATTTT.

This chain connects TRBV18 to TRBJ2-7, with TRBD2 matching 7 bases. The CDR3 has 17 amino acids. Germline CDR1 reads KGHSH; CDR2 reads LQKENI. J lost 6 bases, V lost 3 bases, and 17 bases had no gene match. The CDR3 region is CASSPELVGGDRFEQYF. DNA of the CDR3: TGTGCCAGCTCACCGGAGTTGGTGGGGGGGGATCGATTCGAGCAGTACTTC. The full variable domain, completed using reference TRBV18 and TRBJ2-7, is NAGVMQNPRHLVRRRGQEARLRCSPMKGHSHVYWYRQLPEEGLKFMVYLQKENIIDESGMPKERFSAEFPKEGPSILRIQQVVRGDSAAYFCASSPELVGGDRFEQYFGPGTRLTVT.

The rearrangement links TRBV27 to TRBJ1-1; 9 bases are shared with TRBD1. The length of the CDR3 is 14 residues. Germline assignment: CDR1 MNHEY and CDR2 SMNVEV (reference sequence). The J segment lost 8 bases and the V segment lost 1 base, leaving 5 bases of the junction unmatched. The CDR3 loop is CASSLLDRGSEAFF. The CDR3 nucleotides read TGTGCCAGCAGTTTATTGGACAGGGGATCAGAAGCTTTCTTT.

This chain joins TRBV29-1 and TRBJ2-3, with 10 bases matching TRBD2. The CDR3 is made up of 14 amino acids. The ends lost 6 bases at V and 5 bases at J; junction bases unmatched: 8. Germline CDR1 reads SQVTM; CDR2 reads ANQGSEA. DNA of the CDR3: TGCAGCGTGGGGCTAGCGGGGGCCCGAGATACGCAGTATTTT. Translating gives CSVGLAGARDTQYF.